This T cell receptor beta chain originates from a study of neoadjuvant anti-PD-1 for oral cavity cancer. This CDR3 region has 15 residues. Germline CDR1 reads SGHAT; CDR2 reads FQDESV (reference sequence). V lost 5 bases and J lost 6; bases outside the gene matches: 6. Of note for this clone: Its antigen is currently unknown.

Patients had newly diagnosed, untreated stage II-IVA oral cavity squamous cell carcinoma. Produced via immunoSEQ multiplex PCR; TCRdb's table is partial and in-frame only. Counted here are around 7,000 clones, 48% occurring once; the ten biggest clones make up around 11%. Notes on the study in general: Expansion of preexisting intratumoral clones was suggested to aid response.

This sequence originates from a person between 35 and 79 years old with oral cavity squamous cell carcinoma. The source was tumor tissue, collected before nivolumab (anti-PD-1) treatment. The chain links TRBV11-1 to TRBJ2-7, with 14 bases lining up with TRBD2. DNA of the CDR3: TGTGCCAGCAGCCCCAGACTAGCGGGAGGGGGCGAGCAGTACTTC. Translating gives CASSPRLAGGGEQYF. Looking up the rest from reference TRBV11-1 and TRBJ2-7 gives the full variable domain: EAEVAQSPRYKITEKSQAVAFWCDPISGHATLYWYRQILGQGPELLVQFQDESVVDDSQLPKDRFSAERLKGVDSTLKIQPAELGDSAMYLCASSPRLAGGGEQYFGPGTRLTVT.